One and the same sample provided the 11 T cell receptor beta chains below, sequenced in a study of blood T cells in healthy people across ages. It was with a sample-barcoded 5' primer and a J-beta primer mix that a second PCR of roughly 7 to 11 cycles was run. TCRdb re-derived calls from the 5' RACE reads in MiXCR, one entry per CDR3 protein. Counted here are roughly 640,000 distinct CDR3 sequences, approximately 30% occurring once; the ten biggest clones make up less than 20%. The sequenced sample consisted of blood. The receptor source for this set is a woman older than 75 in good health.

The V call is TRBV19, the J call TRBJ1-5; TRBD1 matches at 7 bases. J lost 5 bases, V lost 5 bases, and 9 bases had no gene match. Per the germline V gene, CDR1 is LNHDA and CDR2 is SQIVND (reference sequence). This CDR3 region has 15 residues. The CDR3 loop is CASSLGQAAYQPQHF. For the CDR3, the DNA is TGTGCCAGTAGTCTCGGACAGGCCGCATATCAGCCCCAGCATTTT.

This clonotype was recorded at least ten times. The CDR3 loop reads CASSLALSPWEQYF. CDR3 bases: TGTGCCAGCAGCTTAGCGCTGAGCCCGTGGGAGCAGTACTTC. The chain combines TRBV7-2 with TRBJ2-7, with unresolved D. CDR1 is SGHTA, CDR2 FQGNSA, per germline. V shed 0 bases and J shed 7 bases, with 13 bases lying between them. This CDR3 contains 14 residues.

As for this clonotype: It may be a read error: a sequence one base away is much more abundant. DNA for the CDR3: TGTGCCAGCAGTTACTCCGGGACTAGCCACGAGCAGTACTTC. This sequence encodes CASSYSGTSHEQYF. This chain links TRBV6-2 or TRBV6-3 with TRBJ2-7; 9 bases align to TRBD2. With 0 bases clipped from V and 5 bases from J, the junction kept 2 bases outside the gene matches. This CDR3 is built from 14 residues. Germline CDR1 reads MNHEY; CDR2 reads SVGEGT.

This clonotype has only a few counts. A read error is possible here, since a much larger clone lies one base away. The chain combines TRBV20-1 with TRBJ2-5; 9 nucleotides line up with TRBD2. CDR3 length: 15 amino acids. The germline V gene encodes CDR1 DFQATT and CDR2 SNEGSKA (reference sequence). The CDR3 here is CGAREAGGRGETQYF. CDR3 nucleotide sequence: TGCGGTGCTAGAGAGGCGGGGGGGCGAGGAGAGACCCAGTACTTC.

This clonotype was seen at least ten times. The rearrangement links TRBV20-1 to TRBJ2-1; D might be TRBD1 (6 bases). The CDR3 contains 12 residues. The germline CDR1 and CDR2 sequences are DFQATT and SNEGSKA (reference sequence). The V end was cut by 5 bases, the J end by 3 bases, with 8 bases between. This chain's CDR3 is CSAGDIYNEQFF. CDR3 DNA sequence: TGCAGTGCTGGGGACATCTACAATGAGCAGTTCTTC.

The sample holds a few counts of this clonotype. This sequence may be a read error, since a much larger clone differs from it by one base. The gene calls are TRBV20-1 and TRBJ2-7, with a tentative D call TRBD1 (6 bases). The germline CDR1 and CDR2 sequences are DFQATT and SNEGSKA (reference sequence). There are 11 residues in the CDR3. For the CDR3, the DNA is TGCAGGGCTAGAGACAGGTACGAGCAGTACTTC. It translates to CRARDRYEQYF.

The sample holds a few counts of this clonotype. A single base separates this from a much larger clone, so it may be a read error. This chain connects TRBV29-1 to TRBJ2-1, with TRBD2 as a possible D gene (6 bases). The closer fit of TRBJ2-7 to the DNA end suggests the J call may be wrong. Germline V gene data show CDR1 as SQVTM and CDR2 as ANQGSEA. The CDR3 runs to 13 residues. This CDR3 reads CSVRGLHYNEQYF. The CDR3 bases are TGCAGCGTTAGGGGACTCCACTACAATGAGCAGTACTTC.

CDR3 in DNA: TGCGCCAGCAGCCAAGATGGGGGCTGGAGCAATCAGCCCCAGCATTTT. This codes for CASSQDGGWSNQPQHF. J is TRBJ1-5 and V is TRBV4-1, with a possible D match to TRBD1 (6 bases). The CDR3 runs to 16 residues. V lost 0 bases and J 1 base, leaving 10 bases between the germline ends. Looked up from germline, CDR1 is MGHRA and CDR2 is YSYEKL.

This chain links TRBV7-2 with TRBJ1-4; D is ambiguous. CDR1 and CDR2 from the germline V gene are SGHTA and FQGNSA. V lost 3 bases and J 2 bases, leaving 10 bases between the germline ends. The CDR3 spans 15 residues. The CDR3 is CASSLRTGTNEKLFF. CDR3 DNA sequence: TGTGCCAGCAGCTTGCGGACGGGCACTAATGAAAAACTGTTTTTT.

The chain combines TRBV20-1 with TRBJ2-4; no clear D gene. The CDR3 runs 11 residues. Germline V gene lookup returns CDR1 DFQATT and CDR2 SNEGSKA (reference sequence). The V gene lost 2 bases and the J gene lost 12 bases, with 11 bases spanning the gap. CDR3 nucleotides: TGCAGTGCTAGACCCGACATCGATCAGTACTTC. Translated, it gives CSARPDIDQYF.

The rearrangement links TRBV14 to TRBJ2-1; D call uncertain. Trimming left V 4 bases short and J 9 bases short, with 10 bases between. Germline CDR1 reads SGHDN; CDR2 reads FVKESK. This CDR3 contains 12 residues. The CDR3 nucleotides read TGTGCCAGCAGCCTTTCAAGGGTTGAGCAGTTCTTC. As protein: CASSLSRVEQFF.